This T cell receptor beta chain was found in a study of T cell responses to AZD1222 COVID-19 vaccine. In the study overall: Some second doses came at about 4 weeks and others at about 12 weeks; these were pooled.

Here immunoSEQ multiplex PCR was the method, and the copy in TCRdb shows in-frame clones only, minus some. The sample contains 150,000 to 200,000 clones, around 93% of which appear only once. CDR3 length: 13 amino acids. V gave up 8 bases and J gave up 1 base; unmatched junction bases: 4. Germline lookup yields CDR1 SQVTM and CDR2 ANQGSEA. This chain connects TRBV29-1 to TRBJ2-1; 8 nucleotides match TRBD2. The material was peripheral blood, obtained on day 0 of AZD1222 vaccination. The receptor was isolated from an adult in good health. CDR3 in DNA: TGCAGCCAAGCGGGAGCGTCCTACAATGAGCAGTTCTTC. Residues: CSQAGASYNEQFF.